Each of the 19 T cell receptor beta chains below was sequenced from the same sample in a study of beta chain features in type 1 diabetes. Reverse transcription of all isolated RNA meant that expressed TCRB transcripts were sequenced. The method was immunoSEQ multiplex PCR; TCRdb's version includes in-frame clones alone and lacks a portion of them. Here the sample spans about 370,000 clones, around 16% being singletons. The sample was naive CD4+ T cells from blood. The source is a woman aged 18 to 35 in good health.

This clone was found a few times. The J gene is TRBJ1-2, the V gene TRBV4-1, with D uncertain. Germline values: CDR1 MGHRA, CDR2 YSYEKL. Between the trimmed V and J ends, which lost 1 base and 2 bases, there was a span of 11 bases. This CDR3 comprises 15 residues. DNA of the CDR3: TGCGCCAGCAGCCAAGGGCAGAGGGCCAACTATGGCTACACCTTC. Protein product: CASSQGQRANYGYTF.

This clone turned up a few times. CDR3: CASRTGTGSNQPQHF. In DNA, the CDR3 is TGTGCCAGCAGAACCGGGACAGGGTCCAATCAGCCCCAGCATTTT. V usage is TRBV6-5 and J usage is TRBJ1-5; 9 bases are shared with TRBD1. The V gene end was trimmed by 6 bases and the J gene end by 3 bases; junction bases not matched to a gene: 6. Germline values: CDR1 MNHEY, CDR2 SVGAGI. This CDR3 has 15 residues.

This chain uses TRBV30 with TRBJ1-5, with 7 positions matching TRBD1. The CDR3 runs to 15 residues. V gave up 3 bases and J gave up 3 bases; unmatched junction bases: 8. From germline, CDR1 is GTSNPN and CDR2 SVGIG (reference sequence). The CDR3 loop reads CAWRNRGLYNQPQHF. The CDR3, as DNA: TGTGCCTGGAGAAACAGGGGACTTTACAATCAGCCCCAGCATTTT.

With regard to this clone: The sample has other DNA sequences that encode this CDR3 too. The chain uses TRBV28 and TRBJ2-7; TRBD2 aligns across 7 bases. Germline V CDR1 and CDR2: MDHEN, SYDVKM. Germline trimming cut 4 bases from V and 6 bases from J; bases unmatched to any gene: 6. The CDR3 sequence is 13 residues long. The CDR3 nucleotides are TGTGCCAGCAGTTCAAGACTAGCAGGCGAGCAGTACTTC. Translation: CASSSRLAGEQYF.

In this sample, this clone turned up a few times. The chain employs TRBV2 and TRBJ1-2; 11 bases are a match to TRBD1. Trimming took 6 bases from V and 4 from J; bases not matched to a gene: 4. CDR3 size: 14 residues. Germline V gives CDR1 SNHLY, CDR2 FYNNEI. The CDR3 coding sequence is TGTGCCAGCAGCGGACAGGGGGCCGTCTATGGCTACACCTTC. This sequence encodes CASSGQGAVYGYTF. The full variable domain, rest sourced from reference TRBV2 and TRBJ1-2, is EPEVTQTPSHQVTQMGQEVILRCVPISNHLYFYWYRQILGQKVEFLVSFYNNEISEKSEIFDDQFSVERPDGSNFTLKIRSTKLEDSAMYFCASSGQGAVYGYTFGSGTRLTVV.

The V call is TRBV10-3, the J call TRBJ2-7, with D maybe TRBD2 (6 bases). The CDR3 spans 14 residues. Trimming shortened V by 0 bases and J by 1 base, and 7 bases separated the two germline ends. The germline gives CDR1 ENHRY, CDR2 SYGVKD. CDR3 sequence: CAISESGGSYEQYF. The DNA of the CDR3 is TGTGCCATCAGTGAGTCTGGAGGGTCCTACGAGCAGTACTTC.

A few counts support this clone. V is TRBV20-1 and J is TRBJ1-2, with D uncertain. The germline V and J ends were trimmed by 7 bases and 0 bases, with 6 bases remaining between them. Germline V CDR1 and CDR2: DFQATT, SNEGSKA (reference sequence). The CDR3 extends over 11 amino acids. CDR3 sequence: CSVASNYGYTF. The DNA of the CDR3 is TGCAGTGTAGCTTCTAACTATGGCTACACCTTC.

The chain recombines TRBV7-9 with TRBJ2-1, with 12 bases fitting TRBD2. Losses at the gene ends were 5 bases for V and 0 bases for J; bases not matched to a gene: 2. The CDR3 is 16 residues long. Looked up from germline, CDR1 is SEHNR and CDR2 is FQNEAQ (reference sequence). CDR3 nucleotides: TGTGCCAGCAGCCGGACTAGCGGGGACTCCTACAATGAGCAGTTCTTC. This encodes CASSRTSGDSYNEQFF.

This clone was observed a few times. The sample has other DNA sequences that encode this CDR3 too. The J gene is TRBJ1-5, the V gene TRBV18; D is unclear. The germline V gene has CDR1 KGHSH and CDR2 LQKENI. The V end was cut by 1 base, the J end by 3 bases, with 7 bases between. This CDR3 region has 14 residues. The CDR3 DNA reads as TGTGCCAGCTCACCACGACGGGACAATCAGCCCCAGCATTTT. This sequence encodes CASSPRRDNQPQHF.

This clone was detected only a few times. The chain employs TRBV30 and TRBJ2-1; D uncertain. The CDR3 runs to 10 residues. Germline assignment: CDR1 GTSNPN and CDR2 SVGIG (reference sequence). Trimming shortened V by 2 bases and J by 6 bases, and 2 bases separated the two germline ends. The CDR3 sequence is CAWSLNEQFF. CDR3 nucleotide sequence: TGTGCCTGGAGTCTCAATGAGCAGTTCTTC.

This clone was found a few times. This chain links TRBV5-4 with TRBJ2-7; tentatively, D is TRBD2 (5 bases). Germline V gene sequence: CDR1 SGHNT, CDR2 YYREEE (reference sequence). The germline V and J ends were trimmed by 1 base and 1 base, with 9 bases remaining between them. This CDR3 is 14 amino acids long. DNA for the CDR3: TGTGCCAGCAGCTTGTACAGCGGATCCTACGAGCAGTACTTC. Translated: CASSLYSGSYEQYF.

This clone showed up just a few times. V usage is TRBV29-1 and J usage is TRBJ2-2, with 7 bases aligning to TRBD1. CDR1 and CDR2 (germline): SQVTM, ANQGSEA. This CDR3 comprises 14 residues. The V and J ends lost 8 bases and 2 bases, in that order; junction bases with no gene match: 8. The chain's CDR3 is CSTKTGINTGELFF. The CDR3, as DNA: TGCAGCACGAAGACAGGGATTAACACCGGGGAGCTGTTTTTT.

The V gene is TRBV7-9, the J gene TRBJ1-2; D call uncertain. CDR1 and CDR2 (germline): SEHNR, FQNEAQ (reference sequence). The CDR3 extends over 15 amino acids. V was pared by 5 bases and J by 4 bases, with 17 bases between. CDR3 protein: CASSTKGGGGYGYTF. CDR3 sequence (DNA): TGTGCCAGCAGCACAAAAGGAGGTGGTGGCTATGGCTACACCTTC.

This clone has just a few counts. The CDR3 is CASPARLTFSYNEQFF. CDR3 coding DNA: TGTGCCAGCCCGGCCCGACTGACCTTCTCCTACAATGAGCAGTTCTTC. The chain recombines TRBV9 with TRBJ2-1, with D unresolved. This CDR3 has 16 amino acids. CDR1 is SGDLS and CDR2 is YYNGEE in the germline V gene. V lost 7 bases, J lost 0 bases, and 17 bases lay in between.

V usage is TRBV28 and J usage is TRBJ2-6, with no clear D. Germline V CDR1 and CDR2: MDHEN, SYDVKM. CDR3 size: 15 residues. Between the trimmed V and J ends, which lost 1 base and 0 bases, there was a span of 4 bases. This CDR3 reads CASSLYSSGANVLTF. CDR3 DNA sequence: TGTGCCAGCAGTTTATACAGCTCTGGGGCCAACGTCCTGACTTTC.

This chain links TRBV2 with TRBJ1-1; 9 bases are shared with TRBD1. Germline V gene lookup returns CDR1 SNHLY and CDR2 FYNNEI. V lost 4 bases, J lost 0 bases, and 3 bases stayed unmatched. The CDR3 spans 15 residues. CDR3 sequence: CASSGTGGMNTEAFF. The DNA for the CDR3 is TGTGCCAGCAGTGGAACAGGGGGCATGAACACTGAAGCTTTCTTT.

This clone was observed a few times. This sequence joins TRBV2 and TRBJ2-4; weak D call: TRBD2 (6 bases). CDR1 is SNHLY and CDR2 is FYNNEI in the germline V gene. The CDR3 sequence is 12 residues long. Trimming stripped 8 bases from V and 15 bases from J, with 20 bases between. The CDR3 region has the DNA TGTGCCAGCGCTAGACGCCGGGACTCCCTGTACTTC. It yields the protein CASARRRDSLYF.

The chain combines TRBV30 with TRBJ2-1; the match to TRBD2 covers 11 bases. CDR1 is GTSNPN and CDR2 is SVGIG in the germline V gene (reference sequence). V lost 2 bases and J lost 7; bases outside the gene matches: 4. The CDR3 totals 14 residues. Here the CDR3 DNA reads TGTGCCTGGAGTTCGAGGACTAGCGGGAATGAGCAGTTCTTC. It translates to CAWSSRTSGNEQFF. The full variable domain, completed using reference TRBV30 and TRBJ2-1, is SQTIHQWPATLVQPVGSPLSLECTVEGTSNPNLYWYRQAAGRGLQLLFYSVGIGQISSEVPQNLSASRPQDRQFILSSKKLLLSDSGFYLCAWSSRTSGNEQFFGPGTRLTVL.

This clone came up a few times. J is TRBJ2-1 and V is TRBV4-2; 10 bases match TRBD2. Per germline, CDR1 LGHNA and CDR2 YNFKEQ. There are 16 residues in the CDR3. The ends lost 1 base at V and 5 bases at J; junction bases unmatched: 5. The CDR3 DNA sequence: TGTGCCAGCAGCCAAGTGGCTAGCGGGAGTAACAATGAGCAGTTCTTC. Translated, it gives CASSQVASGSNNEQFF.